These T cell receptor beta chains were read from a single sample in a study of shared clonotypes between healthy human individuals. Generated by immunoSEQ multiplex PCR, the TCRdb table keeps only in-frame clones and is missing some. This sample has about 2 million clones, with 85% to 95% found just once. Sequences were obtained from naive CD8+ T cells sorted from blood. The source of these receptors is a man in his late teens or twenties in good health. The CDR3 runs from the conserved cysteine through the conserved F or W. The order of the fields is clone size, D gene, J gene, V gene, CDR3 length, CDR3 protein, CDR3 DNA. The D gene is left open where the match is weak. Where a row states a size, it is once, few, many or the class of an expanded clone; other rows omit it.

size: NA
D: TRBD2
J: TRBJ2-3
V: TRBV14
length: 16
CDR3: CASSFISGRGTDTQYF
DNA: TGTGCCAGCAGCTTCATTAGCGGGAGAGGCACAGATACGCAGTATTTT

size: NA
D: NA
J: TRBJ1-1
V: TRBV5-1
length: 15
CDR3: CASSLGPDRAFEAFF
DNA: TGCGCCAGCAGCTTGGGGCCAGATCGAGCCTTTGAAGCTTTCTTT

size: NA
D: TRBD2
J: TRBJ2-7
V: TRBV27
length: 14
CDR3: CASSLSPAGYEQYF
DNA: TGTGCCAGCAGTTTAAGCCCAGCGGGATACGAGCAGTACTTC

size: NA
D: TRBD1
J: TRBJ1-5
V: TRBV5-1
length: 13
CDR3: CAIHRGRGQPQHF
DNA: TGCGCCATACACAGGGGACGGGGGCAGCCCCAGCATTTT

size: once
D: NA
J: TRBJ2-3
V: TRBV15
length: 12
CDR3: CATSRSTDTQYF
DNA: TGTGCCACCAGCAGATCCACGGATACGCAGTATTTT

size: NA
D: NA
J: TRBJ2-1
V: TRBV5-1
length: 12
CDR3: CASSLVAAEQFF
DNA: TGCGCCAGCAGTCTCGTTGCGGCTGAGCAGTTCTTC

size: once
D: TRBD1
J: TRBJ1-4
V: TRBV29-1
length: 13
CDR3: CSATTGGGEKLFF
DNA: TGCAGCGCTACTACAGGGGGCGGTGAAAAACTGTTTTTT

size: NA
D: TRBD2
J: TRBJ2-3
V: TRBV9
length: 17
CDR3: CASSVSGGPVFTDTQYF
DNA: TGTGCCAGCAGCGTTAGCGGGGGCCCCGTCTTCACAGATACGCAGTATTTT

size: NA
D: NA
J: TRBJ1-2
V: TRBV14
length: 14
CDR3: CASSQDRVWGGYTF
DNA: TGTGCCAGCAGCCAAGATAGGGTGTGGGGTGGCTACACCTTC

size: NA
D: NA
J: TRBJ2-7
V: TRBV9
length: 10
CDR3: CASSVEGQYF
DNA: TGTGCCAGCAGCGTAGAGGGGCAGTACTTC